The entry below describes one T cell receptor (beta chain). Its target is unknown. The sample is drawn from a study of cytomegalovirus exposure and HLA in healthy donors. Study conclusions and caveats: A later analysis found common viral pathogens apparently linked to several of the most significant clusters. In vitro data verified three CMV-associated chains as specific for CMV antigens. Earlier findings revealed that most TCR beta V segments proved productive either about 90% or about 30% of the time.

The V end lost 6 bases, the J end lost 8 bases, and 13 bases lay between the germline ends. Per the germline V gene, CDR1 is SGHDN and CDR2 is FVKESK. The CDR3 loop spans 12 amino acids. Researchers ran the PCR with 60 Vbeta and 13 Jbeta primers. TCRdb's table, derived via immunoSEQ multiplex PCR, lists solely in-frame clones and lacks some. The sample lists more than 110,000 clones; around 79% were seen once. Donors sampled were nominally healthy, though unrecorded immune exposures were likely. The TCR originated in a male donor in good health and CMV-seronegative. The chain uses TRBV14 and TRBJ1-2; tentatively, D is TRBD1 (6 bases). Sequencing input: PBMCs. In DNA form, the CDR3 reads TGTGCCAGCAGAATAACAGGGAAGGGCTACACCTTC. Encoded protein: CASRITGKGYTF.